Only one count was recorded for the clone carrying this TCR beta chain. This specimen comes from a study of blood T cell repertoires in COVID-19. The wider study: The United States, Italy and Spain supplied acute and convalescent COVID-19 samples. In each case, the material was cDNA or gDNA derived from T cells, B-cell-depleted T cells, or PBMCs.

Original processing notes: Reference gene primer amplification yielded estimated nucleated cell counts. The data were produced by immunoSEQ multiplex PCR, yet TCRdb's version contains in-frame clones alone and is incomplete. That table furnishes V, J and clone size, whereas the DNA furnished D and trimming. The repertoire has over 250,000 clones, 75% to 90% of them found once; the top ten carry around 12%. The CDR3 extends over 13 amino acids. Trimming left V 4 bases short and J 10 bases short, with 16 bases between. Germline V lookup: CDR1 MNHNY, CDR2 SVGAGI (reference sequence). This receptor was taken from a woman aged 60-75 years with acute or convalescent COVID-19. Sequenced sample: peripheral blood. This chain links TRBV6-6 with TRBJ1-1; unclear D gene. DNA for the CDR3: TGTGCCAGCAGTTCATGGCCGGGAGAGGGAGCTTTCTTT. Translating gives CASSSWPGEGAFF.